The 8 T cell receptor beta chains below come from one sample, sequenced in a study of cytomegalovirus exposure and HLA in healthy donors. Assay: immunoSEQ multiplex PCR; the TCRdb copy retains only in-frame clones and omits some. The profile covers around 300,000 clones, with about nine tenths appearing a single time and roughly 1.1% taken by the ten largest. The source material was PBMCs. Source of these receptors: a woman aged 25-40 years in good health and CMV-seropositive.

The chain joins TRBV5-1 to TRBJ1-3; D might be TRBD1 (6 bases). The CDR3 has 15 amino acids. Germline CDR1 SGHRS, CDR2 YFSETQ. The V and J ends lost 4 bases and 0 bases respectively, with 11 bases between them. The CDR3 reads CASSRGDTSGNTIYF. CDR3 DNA sequence: TGCGCCAGCAGCCGGGGGGACACCTCTGGAAACACCATATATTTT.

The genes are TRBV28 and TRBJ2-7; D is uncertain. Germline lookup yields CDR1 MDHEN and CDR2 SYDVKM. The ends were cut back, 2 bases at V and 2 bases at J, with 10 bases in the middle. The CDR3 runs to 14 residues. The CDR3 protein is CASSLRAAAYEQYF. CDR3 nucleotide sequence: TGTGCCAGCAGTTTACGGGCTGCTGCCTACGAGCAGTACTTC.

This chain uses TRBV10-3 with TRBJ2-7; tentatively, D is TRBD2 (6 bases). Trimming took 4 bases from V and 1 from J, leaving 11 bases between them. The CDR3 sequence is 14 residues long. Germline CDR1 and CDR2: ENHRY and SYGVKD. CDR3 nucleotides: TGTGCCATCAGTGCGGGAGCCCTTTCCTACGAGCAGTACTTC. Translation: CAISAGALSYEQYF.

This chain uses TRBV6-5 with TRBJ2-1; D remains ambiguous. The V end was cut by 0 bases, the J end by 2 bases, with 5 bases between. The CDR3 has 14 residues. The germline gives CDR1 MNHEY, CDR2 SVGAGI. For the CDR3, the DNA is TGTGCCAGCAGTTACTCGGCAGCCTACAATGAGCAGTTCTTC. This gives the protein CASSYSAAYNEQFF.

This clone was picked up one time. This sequence joins TRBV28 and TRBJ2-7; D is unclear. The V end was cut by 4 bases, the J end by 3 bases, with 10 bases between. Germline CDR1 and CDR2: MDHEN and SYDVKM. The CDR3 has 13 amino acids. The CDR3 spells CASSSDNGYEQYF. The CDR3 DNA follows: TGTGCCAGCAGTTCTGACAATGGCTACGAGCAGTACTTC.

This chain uses TRBV15 with TRBJ2-7; a weak D match, TRBD1 (6 bases). Germline assignment: CDR1 LNHNV and CDR2 YYDKDF (reference sequence). This CDR3 spans 13 amino acids. V was pared by 0 bases and J by 5 bases, with 8 bases between. The CDR3: CATSRDRGNEQYF. The CDR3 nucleotides read TGTGCCACCAGCAGAGATAGGGGGAACGAGCAGTACTTC. The full variable domain, its missing parts supplied by reference TRBV15 and TRBJ2-7, is DAMVIQNPRYQVTQFGKPVTLSCSQTLNHNVMYWYQQKSSQAPKLLFHYYDKDFNNEADTPDNFQSRRPNTSFCFLDIRSPGLGDTAMYLCATSRDRGNEQYFGPGTRLTVT.

V usage is TRBV2 and J usage is TRBJ2-1; maybe TRBD1 (6 bases). There are 15 residues in the CDR3. Germline lookup yields CDR1 SNHLY and CDR2 FYNNEI. V was trimmed by 7 bases and J by 2 bases, leaving 15 bases between them. The CDR3 nucleotides are TGTGCCAGCAACTTGGGGGCCCCTCCCTACAATGAGCAGTTCTTC. Translating gives CASNLGAPPYNEQFF.

CDR3 coding DNA: TGTGCCAGCGGGCGTGGGTACACAGGTTTTGAAGCTTTCTTT. It yields the protein CASGRGYTGFEAFF. The V call is TRBV6-5, the J call TRBJ1-1; a weak D match, TRBD1 (5 bases). The germline V and J ends were trimmed by 8 bases and 7 bases, with 20 bases remaining between them. The germline gives CDR1 MNHEY, CDR2 SVGAGI. The CDR3 loop spans 14 amino acids.